The clone carrying this TCR beta chain is a singleton in its sample. This record comes from a study of control samples from healthy donors and cancer patients. The repertoire was sequenced with immunoSEQ multiplex PCR; TCRdb's copy has only in-frame clones and lacks some. The data show 150,000 to 200,000 clones, about 90% seen once. Looked up from germline, CDR1 is SGHTA and CDR2 is FQGNSA. Trimming stripped 3 bases from V and 5 bases from J, with 28 bases between. The CDR3 has 19 amino acids. Sequencing used blood. This TCR was sampled from a woman aged 25 to 45 in good health. V usage is TRBV7-2 and J usage is TRBJ1-1; D not resolved. The DNA of the CDR3 is TGTGCCAGCAGCTTGCCCCTCGATAGCCCCGTTCGACATGGGACTGAAGCTTTCTTT. The encoded protein is CASSLPLDSPVRHGTEAFF.